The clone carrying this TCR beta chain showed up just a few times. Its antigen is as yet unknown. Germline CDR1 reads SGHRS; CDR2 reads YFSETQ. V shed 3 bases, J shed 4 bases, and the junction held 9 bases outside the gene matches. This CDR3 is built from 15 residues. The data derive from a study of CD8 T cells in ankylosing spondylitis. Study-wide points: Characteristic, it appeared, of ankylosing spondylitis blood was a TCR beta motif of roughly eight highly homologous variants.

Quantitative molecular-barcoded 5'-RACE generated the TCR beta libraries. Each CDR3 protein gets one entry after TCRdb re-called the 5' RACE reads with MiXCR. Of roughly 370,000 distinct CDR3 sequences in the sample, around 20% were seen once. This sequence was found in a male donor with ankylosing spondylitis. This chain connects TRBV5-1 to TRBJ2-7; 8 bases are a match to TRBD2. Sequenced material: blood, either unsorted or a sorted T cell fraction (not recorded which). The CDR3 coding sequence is TGCGCCAGCAGCTCCCTCGAAGCGGGAGAATACGAGCAGTACTTC. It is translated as CASSSLEAGEYEQYF. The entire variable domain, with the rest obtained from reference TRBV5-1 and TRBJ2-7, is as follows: KAGVTQTPRYLIKTRGQQVTLSCSPISGHRSVSWYQQTPGQGLQFLFEYFSETQRNKGNFPGRFSGRQFSNSRSEMNVSTLELGDSALYLCASSSLEAGEYEQYFGPGTRLTVT.